The T cell receptor beta chain under discussion was sequenced for a study of T cell clones after liver transplantation. As for the study in general: Three of eight recipients were HCV-positive; others had non-autoimmune, non-viral indications.

Trimming removed 5 bases from V and 2 bases from J, with 3 bases in between. Germline V gives CDR1 SGHTA, CDR2 FQGTGA. There are 12 residues in the CDR3. Libraries were prepared by immunoSEQ multiplex PCR; TCRdb keeps only in-frame clonotypes and omits some of them. The table shows roughly 100,000 clones, with 75% to 85% occurring only once. This chain connects TRBV7-3 to TRBJ2-2, with unresolved D. This TCR derives from a human donor who received a liver transplant. The sequenced sample was CD4+ T cells from blood, obtained before liver transplant. The CDR3 DNA sequence: TGTGCCAGCAGCCATAACACCGGGGAGCTGTTTTTT. This translates into CASSHNTGELFF.